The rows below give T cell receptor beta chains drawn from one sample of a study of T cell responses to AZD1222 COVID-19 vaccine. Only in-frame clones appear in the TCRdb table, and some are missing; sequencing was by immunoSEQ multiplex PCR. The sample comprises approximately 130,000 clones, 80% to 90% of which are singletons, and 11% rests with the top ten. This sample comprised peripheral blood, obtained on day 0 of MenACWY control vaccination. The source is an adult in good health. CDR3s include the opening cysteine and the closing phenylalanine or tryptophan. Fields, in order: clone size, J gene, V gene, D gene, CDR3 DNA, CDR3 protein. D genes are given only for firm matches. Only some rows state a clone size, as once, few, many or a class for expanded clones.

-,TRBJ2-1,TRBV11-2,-,TGTGCCAGCAGACACTTGGGACTTCTGAGCTCCTACAATGAGCAGTTCTTC,CASRHLGLLSSYNEQFF
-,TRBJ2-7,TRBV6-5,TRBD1,TGTGCCAGCAGTTACTCGGACGGGACAGGGCCCTACGAGCAGTACTTC,CASSYSDGTGPYEQYF
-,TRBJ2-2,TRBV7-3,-,TGTGCCAGTAGGGAGGGACAGAGGCCGTCCGGGGAGCTGTTTTTT,CASREGQRPSGELFF
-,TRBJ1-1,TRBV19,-,TGTGCCAGTAGTGCGGGCGCGACTGAAGCTTTCTTT,CASSAGATEAFF
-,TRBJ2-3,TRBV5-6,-,TGTGCCAGCAGCTTGTACGATACGCAGTATTTT,CASSLYDTQYF
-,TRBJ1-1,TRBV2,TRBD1,TGTGCCAGCGGGGGACAGGGGGCCACTGAAGCTTTCTTT,CASGGQGATEAFF
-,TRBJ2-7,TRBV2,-,TGTGCCAGCAGTGTGGGACTCTCTCTCTACGAGCAGTACTTC,CASSVGLSLYEQYF
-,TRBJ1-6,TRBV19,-,TGTGCCAGTAATAGTAGGCGGACAGATAATTCACCCCTCCACTTT,CASNSRRTDNSPLHF
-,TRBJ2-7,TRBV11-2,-,TGTGCCAGCAGCCCCCTGGCAGGGAAGGTCTCCTACGAGCAGTACTTC,CASSPLAGKVSYEQYF
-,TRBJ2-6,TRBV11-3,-,TGTGCCAGCAGCTTAGAAGGGGGGCTTGGGGCCAACGTCCTGACTTTC,CASSLEGGLGANVLTF
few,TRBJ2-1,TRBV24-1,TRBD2,TGTGCCACCAGTGAACGATCCGGGACTAGCGGGAGGATGAATGAGCAGTTCTTC,CATSERSGTSGRMNEQFF
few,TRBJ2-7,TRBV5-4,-,TGTGCCAGCAGCTTGCTTTCAGGATATAGCTACGAGCAGTACTTC,CASSLLSGYSYEQYF
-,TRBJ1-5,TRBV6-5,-,TGTGCCAGCATGGGGGGTGGCCATAGCAATCAGCCCCAGCATTTT,CASMGGGHSNQPQHF
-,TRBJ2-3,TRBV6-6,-,TGTGCCAGCAGTGAGCGAGCTACGCAGTATTTT,CASSERATQYF
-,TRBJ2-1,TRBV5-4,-,TGTGCCAGCAGCTTGCCGGGGAATGAGCAGTTCTTC,CASSLPGNEQFF
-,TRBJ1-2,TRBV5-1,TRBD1,TGCGCCAGCAGCCCCGGACAGGGGGCTAACTATGGCTACACCTTC,CASSPGQGANYGYTF
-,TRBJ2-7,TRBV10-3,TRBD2,TGTGCCATCAGTGAGGTGACTAGCGGACCAAGCGAGCAGTACTTC,CAISEVTSGPSEQYF
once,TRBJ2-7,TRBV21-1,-,TGTGCCAGCAGCAAAGTGATTGGGGGGCGGGACAGGGGCTTTTTTTACGAGCAGTACTTC,CASSKVIGGRDRGFFYEQYF
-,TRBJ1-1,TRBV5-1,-,TGCGCCAGCCGTCTAGGACGGGGTGAGAACACTGAAGCTTTCTTT,CASRLGRGENTEAFF
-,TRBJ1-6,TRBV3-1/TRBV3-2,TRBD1,TGTGCCAGCAGCCAAGTACAGGGGATAGGCTCACCCCTCCACTTT,CASSQVQGIGSPLHF